The clone carrying this T cell receptor beta chain was observed at least ten times. This sample is part of a study of T cells in Graves' hyperthyroidism and ophthalmopathy. There were TCR beta CDR3 regions amplified from RNA transcripts. TCR CDR3 regions were first amplified by RT-PCR with HTBI primers. One entry per CDR3 protein, called by TCRdb with MiXCR from the multiplex PCR reads. The sample holds hundreds of thousands of distinct CDR3 sequences, about 15% seen once. The CDR3 is made up of 16 amino acids. Germline CDR1 and CDR2: SEHNR and FQNEAQ (reference sequence). The V gene end was trimmed by 6 bases and the J gene end by 4 bases; junction bases not matched to a gene: 9.

The receptor comes from a man aged 18 to 30 with Graves' ophthalmopathy. Sequences were obtained from blood. The V and J genes are TRBV7-9 and TRBJ2-3; 11 bases line up with TRBD2. The CDR3 protein is CASSQIISGGADTQYF. For the CDR3, the DNA is TGTGCCAGCAGTCAGATCATTAGCGGGGGGGCAGATACGCAGTATTTT.